Here is one TCR beta chain with its context. The antigen remains unidentified. The sample originates from a study of Tregs in tolerant kidney transplant recipients. This CDR3 contains 11 residues. V was shortened by 1 base and J by 3 bases, with 4 bases between the two germline ends. Germline V gives CDR1 GTSNPN, CDR2 SVGIG (reference sequence). TCRdb's table, derived via immunoSEQ multiplex PCR, lists solely in-frame clones and lacks some. Of 60,000 to 95,000 clones in the sample, 95% to 98% were seen once. Study findings and constraints: No direct test of biological reproducibility was done here. Tregs expanded with activated donor B cells seemed most donor-specific. In tolerant patients, donor-specific Tregs outgrew total Tregs, suggesting antigen-driven expansion. Findings come from small patient numbers and require larger validation.

Sequences were derived from CD4+ T cells from blood, sampled before the transplant. The rearrangement joins TRBV30 to TRBJ2-7; D gene ambiguous. The TCR comes from a human donor who received a combined kidney and bone marrow transplant. Here the CDR3 reads CAWSDNYEQYF. CDR3 sequence (DNA): TGTGCCTGGAGTGACAACTACGAGCAGTACTTC.